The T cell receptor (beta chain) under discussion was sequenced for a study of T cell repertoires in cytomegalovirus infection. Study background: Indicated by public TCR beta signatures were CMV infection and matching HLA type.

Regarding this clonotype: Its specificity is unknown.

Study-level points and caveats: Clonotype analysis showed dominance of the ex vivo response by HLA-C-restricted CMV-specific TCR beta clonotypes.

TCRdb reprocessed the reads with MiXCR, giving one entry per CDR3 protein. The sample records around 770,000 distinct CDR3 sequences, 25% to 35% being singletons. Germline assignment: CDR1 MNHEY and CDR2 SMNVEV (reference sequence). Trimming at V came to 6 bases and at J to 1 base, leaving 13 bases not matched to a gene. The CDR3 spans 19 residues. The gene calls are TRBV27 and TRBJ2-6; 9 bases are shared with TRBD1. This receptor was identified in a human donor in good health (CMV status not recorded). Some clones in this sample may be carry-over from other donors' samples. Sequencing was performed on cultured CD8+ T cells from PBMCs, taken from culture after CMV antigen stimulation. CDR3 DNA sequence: TGTGCCAGCAGCTATAGCACCGCGGACAGGGGATCTGGGGCCAACGTCCTGACTTTC. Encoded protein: CASSYSTADRGSGANVLTF.